Below are 29 T cell receptor beta chains sequenced from a single sample in a study of CD8+CD57+ T cells in acquired aplastic anemia. The use of genomic DNA as template underpinned the TCR beta VDJ and CDR3 profiling. TCRdb reanalysed the reads using MiXCR and keeps one entry per CDR3 protein. The profile covers about 120,000 distinct CDR3 sequences, with approximately 50% appearing a single time and approximately 28% taken by the ten largest. Previously, flow cytometry had revealed CD8+CD57+ cell expansion in the patients chosen for sequencing. Material for sequencing was sorted CD4+, CD8+, or CD8+CD57+ T cells (not recorded which) from PBMCs. The receptors were sampled from a human donor with aplastic anemia.

The chain carries TRBV9 and TRBJ2-7, with TRBD2 matching 9 bases. Unmatched junction bases numbered 4, after V lost 3 bases and J lost 0 bases. This CDR3 comprises 15 residues. Germline V lookup: CDR1 SGDLS, CDR2 YYNGEE. CDR3 sequence reads: CASSETSGHSYEQYF. In nucleotides, the CDR3 is TGTGCCAGCAGCGAGACTAGCGGCCACTCCTACGAGCAGTACTTC.

V usage is TRBV19 and J usage is TRBJ1-1; perhaps TRBD1 as D (6 bases). Germline V lookup: CDR1 LNHDA, CDR2 SQIVND (reference sequence). Trimming took off 3 bases at V and 4 bases at J, with 15 bases between the two ends. The CDR3 has 15 amino acids. CDR3 nucleotides: TGTGCCAGTAGTATCCCCCAGGGGTATGGCACTGAAGCTTTCTTT. It codes for CASSIPQGYGTEAFF.

This clonotype was seen only a few times. The chain uses TRBV11-3 and TRBJ1-4, with TRBD1 identical over 7 bases. With V trimmed by 1 base and J by 4 bases, 3 bases remained unmatched. The CDR3 sequence is 15 residues long. Germline V gene sequence: CDR1 SGHNT, CDR2 YENEEA. Written as DNA, the CDR3 is TGTGCCAGCAGCTTAGGGACAGGAGATAATGAAAAACTGTTTTTT. It codes for CASSLGTGDNEKLFF.

The V call is TRBV4-1, the J call TRBJ1-1; D uncertain. The V end lost 2 bases, the J end lost 1 base, and 11 bases lay between the germline ends. Germline lookup yields CDR1 MGHRA and CDR2 YSYEKL. This CDR3 spans 15 amino acids. DNA of the CDR3: TGCGCCAGCAGCCAATTCAGCAACGGGAACACTGAAGCTTTCTTT. Amino acids: CASSQFSNGNTEAFF.

DNA of the CDR3: TGTGCTAGTGGTTTGTCCGTGATCGAGGAAGAAAAACTGTTTTTT. This codes for CASGLSVIEEEKLFF. The chain links TRBV12-5 to TRBJ1-4; D is uncertain. The V gene lost 2 bases and the J gene lost 8 bases, with 15 bases spanning the gap. CDR1 is LGHNT and CDR2 is FRNRAP in the germline V gene. There are 15 residues in the CDR3.

This rearrangement joins TRBV2 to TRBJ2-1; 14 bases are shared with TRBD2. Unmatched junction bases numbered 6, after V lost 1 base and J lost 10 bases. Germline CDR1 is SNHLY and CDR2 is FYNNEI. The CDR3 is 16 residues long. The CDR3, as DNA: TGTGCCAGCAGTGAAGACGGACTAGCGGGGGGCGGAGAGCAGTTCTTC. It translates to CASSEDGLAGGGEQFF. The full variable domain, its missing parts supplied by reference TRBV2 and TRBJ2-1, is EPEVTQTPSHQVTQMGQEVILRCVPISNHLYFYWYRQILGQKVEFLVSFYNNEISEKSEIFDDQFSVERPDGSNFTLKIRSTKLEDSAMYFCASSEDGLAGGGEQFFGPGTRLTVL.

This rearrangement joins TRBV11-2 to TRBJ2-3, with TRBD1 matching 9 bases. This CDR3 region has 16 residues. CDR1 and CDR2 (germline): SGHAT, FQNNGV. V lost 6 bases and J lost 2; bases outside the gene matches: 9. For the CDR3, the DNA is TGTGCCAGCAGGGAGGGGACAGGGATAACCACAGATACGCAGTATTTT. Its translation is CASREGTGITTDTQYF.

The chain uses TRBV5-1 and TRBJ2-1; TRBD1 matches 9 bases. CDR1 and CDR2 from the germline V gene are SGHRS and YFSETQ. This CDR3 is 15 amino acids long. J lost 0 bases, V lost 5 bases, and 3 bases had no gene match. The CDR3 DNA reads TGCGCCAGCAGACAGGGGGCGAGCTCCTACAATGAGCAGTTCTTC. Amino acids: CASRQGASSYNEQFF.

The chain employs TRBV7-2 and TRBJ2-7, with 9 bases aligning to TRBD1. Germline values: CDR1 SGHTA, CDR2 FQGNSA. The CDR3 is 12 amino acids. Trimming at V came to 8 bases and at J to 6 bases, leaving 5 bases not matched to a gene. CDR3 DNA sequence: TGTGCCAGCTGGACAGGGGTGGGCGAGCAGTACTTC. Translated: CASWTGVGEQYF.

The CDR3 DNA sequence: TGTGCCAGCTCACCACCTCACGGACAGGGCTACGAGCAGTACTTC. Translating gives CASSPPHGQGYEQYF. The gene calls are TRBV18 and TRBJ2-7, with 8 nucleotides matching TRBD1. V lost 0 bases, J lost 3 bases, and 4 bases stayed unmatched. CDR1 is KGHSH and CDR2 is LQKENI in the germline V gene. The CDR3 extends over 15 amino acids. The whole variable domain, remainder taken from reference TRBV18 and TRBJ2-7, is NAGVMQNPRHLVRRRGQEARLRCSPMKGHSHVYWYRQLPEEGLKFMVYLQKENIIDESGMPKERFSAEFPKEGPSILRIQQVVRGDSAAYFCASSPPHGQGYEQYFGPGTRLTVT.

The gene calls are TRBV24-1 and TRBJ1-4; D is possibly TRBD1 (5 bases). Per germline, CDR1 KGHDR and CDR2 SFDVKD. CDR3 length equals 15 residues. V was shortened by 4 bases and J by 5 bases, with 13 bases between the two germline ends. CDR3 loop: CATSEGGQGNEKLFF. Here the CDR3 DNA reads TGTGCCACCAGTGAGGGAGGACAAGGGAATGAAAAACTGTTTTTT.

The chain carries TRBV20-1 and TRBJ2-7; the D is unclear. Trimming shortened V by 1 base and J by 0 bases, and 7 bases separated the two germline ends. Germline loops: CDR1 DFQATT, CDR2 SNEGSKA (reference sequence). This CDR3 comprises 13 residues. CDR3 sequence reads: CSARAAASYEQYF. The CDR3 DNA reads TGCAGTGCTAGAGCTGCAGCCTCCTACGAGCAGTACTTC.

The rearrangement uses TRBV19 and TRBJ2-1; 12 nucleotides line up with TRBD1. V dropped 5 bases and J dropped 0; count of bases not matched to a gene: 8. Germline assignment: CDR1 LNHDA and CDR2 SQIVND (reference sequence). The CDR3 extends over 18 amino acids. CDR3 sequence (DNA): TGTGCCAGTAGTCCCGGGACAGGGGGCACCAGCTCCTACAATGAGCAGTTCTTC. Protein sequence: CASSPGTGGTSSYNEQFF.

V and J are TRBV29-1 and TRBJ1-2; no clear D gene. The CDR3 is 12 residues long. Trimming pared 6 bases from V and 4 bases from J, leaving 12 bases between. Per germline, CDR1 SQVTM and CDR2 ANQGSEA. In nucleotides, the CDR3 is TGCAGCGTGCCCTATGGGTCCTATGGCTACACCTTC. Translation: CSVPYGSYGYTF. Combining the CDR3 with reference TRBV29-1 and TRBJ1-2 gives the whole variable domain SAVISQKPSRDICQRGTSLTIQCQVDSQVTMMFWYRQQPGQSLTLIATANQGSEATYESGFVIDKFPISRPNLTFSTLTVSNMSPEDSSIYLCSVPYGSYGYTFGSGTRLTVV.

This clonotype was seen many times. J is TRBJ1-2 and V is TRBV7-2; D is uncertain. The CDR3 spans 15 residues. V shed 1 base and J shed 4 bases, with 13 bases lying between them. Germline CDR1 reads SGHTA; CDR2 reads FQGNSA. The CDR3 is CASSLGGSMPYGYTF. The CDR3 nucleotides are TGTGCCAGCAGCTTAGGCGGGAGCATGCCCTATGGCTACACCTTC.

The chain links TRBV7-9 to TRBJ2-7; D might be TRBD2 (6 bases). The germline V gene encodes CDR1 SEHNR and CDR2 FQNEAQ (reference sequence). The CDR3 is 12 amino acids. The ends were cut back, 11 bases at V and 1 base at J, with 12 bases in the middle. In DNA, the CDR3 is TGTGCCTGCCCCCGGGGGTCCTACGAGCAGTACTTC. Amino acids: CACPRGSYEQYF.

The V call is TRBV14, the J call TRBJ2-7; 11 bases align to TRBD2. Germline V gene lookup returns CDR1 SGHDN and CDR2 FVKESK. This CDR3 has 15 amino acids. V lost 3 bases to trimming and J lost 3 bases; unmatched junction nucleotides: 4. CDR3 bases: TGTGCCAGCAGCCATCTAACTAGCGGGGGCTACGAGCAGTACTTC. It encodes CASSHLTSGGYEQYF.

A single count supports this clonotype. The chain couples TRBV7-6 to TRBJ1-5; D gene uncertain. CDR1 and CDR2 from the germline V gene are SGHVS and FNYEAQ. The CDR3 extends over 13 amino acids. Trimming removed 3 bases at V and 5 bases at J, with 8 bases between. CDR3 DNA sequence: TGTGCCAGCAGCTTTGGTCTTCATCAGCCCCAGCATTTT. Translating it yields CASSFGLHQPQHF. Supplemented by reference TRBV7-6 and TRBJ1-5, the full variable domain reads GAGVSQSPRYKVTKRGQDVALRCDPISGHVSLYWYRQALGQGPEFLTYFNYEAQQDKSGLPNDRFSAERPEGSISTLTIQRTEQRDSAMYRCASSFGLHQPQHFGDGTRLSIL.

This clonotype was found once. The V call is TRBV2, the J call TRBJ2-7, with D possibly TRBD2 on 5 matching bases. The germline V gene has CDR1 SNHLY and CDR2 FYNNEI. CDR3 length equals 13 residues. The ends were cut back, 7 bases at V and 3 bases at J, with 13 bases in the middle. DNA for the CDR3: TGTGCCAGCAACGGAGGCGGAGACTACGAGCAGTACTTC. As protein: CASNGGGDYEQYF.

This chain links TRBV6-1 with TRBJ1-1, with D possibly matching TRBD1 (5 bases). V was trimmed by 8 bases and J by 12 bases, leaving 16 bases between them. The CDR3 runs 11 residues. Germline values: CDR1 MNHNS, CDR2 SASEGT. The CDR3 sequence is CASLRGSESFF. CDR3 DNA: TGTGCCAGCCTGAGGGGCAGCGAGTCTTTCTTT.

About this clonotype itself: One junction end disagrees with the germline gene, perhaps due to a read error. J is TRBJ1-1 and V is TRBV19; D call uncertain. Germline lookup yields CDR1 LNHDA and CDR2 SQIVND (reference sequence). The CDR3 is 12 residues long. CDR3 in DNA: TGTGCCAGTAGTATACGAGAGGGCCTTGCTGTCTTT. Protein sequence: CASSIREGLAVF.

The chain recombines TRBV19 with TRBJ2-5, with D possibly matching TRBD1 (6 bases). The V end lost 4 bases, the J end lost 5 bases, and 11 bases lay between the germline ends. Germline CDR1 is LNHDA and CDR2 is SQIVND (reference sequence). The CDR3 consists of 13 residues. The CDR3 here is CASSTGALETQYF. CDR3 nucleotide sequence: TGTGCCAGTAGTACAGGGGCTCTGGAGACCCAGTACTTC.

The chain links TRBV7-6 to TRBJ2-5; 7 bases align to TRBD1. This CDR3 comprises 13 residues. V lost 4 bases, J lost 7 bases, and 6 bases stayed unmatched. Looked up from germline, CDR1 is SGHVS and CDR2 is FNYEAQ. The CDR3 DNA reads TGTGCCAGCAGCTCCTCGACAGGGTGGACCCAGTACTTC. This translates into CASSSSTGWTQYF.

The chain recombines TRBV25-1 with TRBJ2-7; no definite D call. In germline, CDR1 is MGHDK, CDR2 SYGVNS. V gave up 4 bases and J gave up 6 bases, with 7 bases separating them. The length of the CDR3 is 11 residues. CDR3 DNA sequence: TGTGCCAGCAGTGGCCACTTCGAGCAGTACTTC. This codes for CASSGHFEQYF.

Many counts were recorded for this clonotype. The chain joins TRBV6-6 to TRBJ1-4; D is perhaps TRBD1 (5 bases). CDR1 MNHNY and CDR2 SVGAGI come from the germline V gene (reference sequence). This CDR3 contains 11 residues. V dropped 8 bases and J dropped 11 bases, with 12 bases sitting between them. CDR3 region: CASVGGIKLFF. The CDR3 DNA reads as TGTGCCAGCGTGGGGGGAATTAAACTGTTTTTT.

This clonotype was detected a few times. The J gene is TRBJ2-7, the V gene TRBV7-9, with D tentatively TRBD1 (7 bases). Between the trimmed V and J ends, which lost 5 bases and 6 bases, there was a span of 8 bases. Germline lookup yields CDR1 SEHNR and CDR2 FQNEAQ (reference sequence). This CDR3 region has 11 residues. The CDR3 DNA sequence: TGTGCCAGCAGCCAGGGGGGCGAGCAGTACTTC. Amino acids: CASSQGGEQYF.

This clonotype has ten or more counts. The CDR3 region is CSARESRVSYNSPLHF. DNA for the CDR3: TGCAGTGCTAGAGAAAGTAGGGTTTCCTATAATTCACCCCTCCACTTT. The V and J genes are TRBV20-1 and TRBJ1-6; D ambiguous. This CDR3 is 16 amino acids long. Germline V gene sequence: CDR1 DFQATT, CDR2 SNEGSKA (reference sequence). V dropped 0 bases and J dropped 1 base, with 10 bases sitting between them.

The chain uses TRBV19 and TRBJ1-2; 7 nucleotides match TRBD1. After removal of 1 base from V and 8 bases from J, the junction contained 10 bases not matched to a gene. In germline, CDR1 is LNHDA, CDR2 SQIVND (reference sequence). The CDR3 covers 15 residues. The CDR3: CASSIATGTANGYTF. The CDR3, as DNA: TGTGCCAGTAGTATAGCCACAGGGACAGCGAACGGCTACACCTTC. The entire variable domain, with the rest obtained from reference TRBV19 and TRBJ1-2, is as follows: DGGITQSPKYLFRKEGQNVTLSCEQNLNHDAMYWYRQDPGQGLRLIYYSQIVNDFQKGDIAEGYSVSREKKESFPLTVTSAQKNPTAFYLCASSIATGTANGYTFGSGTRLTVV.

This clonotype appeared once. This chain connects TRBV9 to TRBJ1-1, with 10 positions matching TRBD1. This CDR3 spans 14 amino acids. Unmatched junction bases numbered 4, after V lost 3 bases and J lost 5 bases. Germline V gene sequence: CDR1 SGDLS, CDR2 YYNGEE. The CDR3 DNA follows: TGTGCCAGCAGCGGGGGGGACAGGGGAACTGAAGCTTTCTTT. Translation: CASSGGDRGTEAFF.